Below are 14 T cell receptor beta chains sequenced from a single sample in a study of CD8 T cells in ankylosing spondylitis. Each CDR3 protein is one row after TCRdb ran MiXCR on the 5' RACE reads. Of nearly 250,000 distinct CDR3 sequences in the sample, 32% were seen once. The sequencing input was blood, either unsorted or a sorted T cell fraction (not recorded which). All receptors come from a male donor with ankylosing spondylitis or in good health (not recorded which).

This chain joins TRBV6-5 and TRBJ1-2; a possible D gene is TRBD1 (5 bases). V shed 6 bases and J shed 4 bases, with 9 bases lying between them. This CDR3 region has 12 residues. Germline V gene sequence: CDR1 MNHEY, CDR2 SVGAGI. CDR3 sequence reads: CASSRDSYGYTF. DNA of the CDR3: TGTGCCAGCAGCCGCGACAGCTATGGCTACACCTTC.

This clonotype was seen a few times. V usage is TRBV4-1 and J usage is TRBJ1-4; D unclear. V was pared by 1 base and J by 8 bases, with 17 bases between. This CDR3 has 16 amino acids. Per the germline V gene, CDR1 is MGHRA and CDR2 is YSYEKL. The CDR3 region has the DNA TGCGCCAGCAGCCAAGGCCGTTCGGGGATTCTCGAAAAACTGTTTTTT. As protein: CASSQGRSGILEKLFF.

The chain employs TRBV2 and TRBJ2-1; D may correspond to TRBD1 or TRBD2 (5 bases each). The CDR3 has 12 residues. Germline V gene sequence: CDR1 SNHLY, CDR2 FYNNEI. V gave up 4 bases and J gave up 4 bases, with 5 bases separating them. CDR3 nucleotide sequence: TGTGCCAGCAGTGGGGGGTACAATGAGCAGTTCTTC. Protein product: CASSGGYNEQFF.

This rearrangement joins TRBV20-1 to TRBJ2-5; D possibly corresponds to TRBD2 (6 bases). The germline CDR1 and CDR2 sequences are DFQATT and SNEGSKA (reference sequence). The CDR3 is made up of 14 amino acids. V was pared by 5 bases and J by 0 bases, with 13 bases between. CDR3 nucleotide sequence: TGCAGTGCTCCCCAAATAGCGGACCAAGAGACCCAGTACTTC. Residues: CSAPQIADQETQYF.

This clonotype was observed a handful of times. The J gene is TRBJ1-6, the V gene TRBV6-1; tentative D call: TRBD1 (5 bases). Germline lookup yields CDR1 MNHNS and CDR2 SASEGT. V lost 5 bases to trimming and J lost 0 bases, with 17 bases between them. This CDR3 is 18 amino acids long. The chain's CDR3 is CASSRTFPGSSYNSPLHF. The CDR3 nucleotides are TGTGCCAGCAGTCGTACCTTCCCAGGGAGCTCCTATAATTCACCCCTCCACTTT.

This clonotype was detected only a few times. This chain joins TRBV20-1 and TRBJ2-4, with TRBD1 as a possible D gene (6 bases). CDR1 is DFQATT, CDR2 SNEGSKA, per germline (reference sequence). V gave up 6 bases and J gave up 5 bases, with 17 bases separating them. CDR3 size: 14 residues. The CDR3 DNA reads as TGCAGTGCGGATACCCAGGGGAGTCAAAACATTCAGTACTTC. It specifies CSADTQGSQNIQYF.

This clonotype was detected ten times or more. This chain connects TRBV6-5 to TRBJ2-7; 7 nucleotides agree with TRBD1. CDR1 and CDR2 from the germline V gene are MNHEY and SVGAGI. Trimming took 0 bases from V and 2 from J; bases not matched to a gene: 7. CDR3 length: 16 amino acids. CDR3 in amino acids: CASSYSGQSPAYEQYF. The CDR3 nucleotides are TGTGCCAGCAGTTACTCGGGACAGTCCCCCGCCTACGAGCAGTACTTC.

This clonotype has only a few counts. This chain's CDR3 is CATSSLEDEGETQYF. The DNA for the CDR3 is TGTGCCACCAGCAGCCTCGAGGACGAAGGCGAGACCCAGTACTTC. The V call is TRBV15, the J call TRBJ2-5; no firm D call. Deletions cut 3 bases from V and 5 bases from J, with 16 bases between. Germline V gene sequence: CDR1 LNHNV, CDR2 YYDKDF (reference sequence). The CDR3 runs to 15 residues.

This clonotype was observed a few times. The J gene is TRBJ2-7, the V gene TRBV12-3 or TRBV12-4, with a weak D call TRBD1 (6 bases). V was cut by 6 bases and J by 6 bases, with 12 bases left in between. The CDR3 extends over 12 amino acids. CDR3 in DNA: TGTGCCAGCAGGGAACAGGGCGCCGAGCAGTACTTC. Protein sequence: CASREQGAEQYF.

This clonotype appeared once. V usage is TRBV5-1 and J usage is TRBJ1-2; D unclear. The ends were cut back, 0 bases at V and 0 bases at J, with 6 bases in the middle. Germline CDR1 SGHRS, CDR2 YFSETQ. This CDR3 comprises 14 residues. For the CDR3, the DNA is TGCGCCAGCAGCTTGGAGACCGCTAACTATGGCTACACCTTC. It is translated as CASSLETANYGYTF.

The rearrangement links TRBV10-3 to TRBJ2-5, with 7 bases matching TRBD2. The CDR3 sequence is 12 residues long. CDR1 and CDR2 from the germline V gene are ENHRY and SYGVKD. J gave up 3 bases and V 9 bases, and 4 bases lay outside the gene matches. CDR3 nucleotide sequence: TGTGCCATAGGGGCGGGGGAAGAGACCCAGTACTTC. Its protein product is CAIGAGEETQYF.

This chain links TRBV4-1 with TRBJ2-6, with D perhaps matching TRBD2 (6 bases). Germline V lookup: CDR1 MGHRA, CDR2 YSYEKL. V gave up 2 bases and J gave up 3 bases, with 11 bases separating them. CDR3 size: 16 residues. This CDR3 reads CASSQSQGGGANVLTF. In DNA form, the CDR3 reads TGCGCCAGCAGCCAAAGTCAGGGAGGTGGGGCCAACGTCCTGACTTTC.

The gene calls are TRBV29-1 and TRBJ2-1, with 7 nucleotides matching TRBD1. The ends lost 5 bases at V and 3 bases at J; junction bases unmatched: 7. In germline, CDR1 is SQVTM, CDR2 ANQGSEA. This CDR3 comprises 14 residues. CDR3 residues: CSVRNRGFYNEQFF. CDR3 sequence (DNA): TGCAGCGTTAGGAACAGGGGTTTCTACAATGAGCAGTTCTTC.

The V gene is TRBV7-9, the J gene TRBJ2-3; D uncertain. The CDR3 is made up of 14 amino acids. CDR1 is SEHNR, CDR2 FQNEAQ, per germline (reference sequence). The V end was cut by 4 bases, the J end by 4 bases, with 12 bases between. CDR3 coding DNA: TGTGCCAGCAGCTCAGACCCGGTCCCAGATACGCAGTATTTT. This encodes CASSSDPVPDTQYF.